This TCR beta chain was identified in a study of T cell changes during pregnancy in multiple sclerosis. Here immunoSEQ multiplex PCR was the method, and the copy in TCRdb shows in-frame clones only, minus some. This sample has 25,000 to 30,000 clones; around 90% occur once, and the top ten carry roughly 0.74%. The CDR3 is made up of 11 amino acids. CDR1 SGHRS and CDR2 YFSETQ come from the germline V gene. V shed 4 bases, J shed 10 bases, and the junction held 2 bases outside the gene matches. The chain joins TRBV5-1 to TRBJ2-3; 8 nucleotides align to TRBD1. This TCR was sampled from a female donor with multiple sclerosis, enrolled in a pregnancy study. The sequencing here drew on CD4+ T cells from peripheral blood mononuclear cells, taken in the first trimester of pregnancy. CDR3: CASSPDRAQYF. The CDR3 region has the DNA TGCGCCAGCAGCCCGGACAGGGCGCAGTATTTT.